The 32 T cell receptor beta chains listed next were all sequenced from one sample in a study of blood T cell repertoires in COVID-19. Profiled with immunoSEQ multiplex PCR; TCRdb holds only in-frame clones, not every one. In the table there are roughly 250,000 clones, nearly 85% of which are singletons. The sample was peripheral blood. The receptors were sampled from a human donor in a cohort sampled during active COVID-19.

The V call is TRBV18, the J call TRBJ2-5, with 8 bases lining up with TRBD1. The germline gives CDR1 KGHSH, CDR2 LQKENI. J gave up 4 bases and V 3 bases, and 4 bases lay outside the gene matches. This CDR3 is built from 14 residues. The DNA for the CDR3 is TGTGCCAGCTCACCGGGGACAGGCGGAGAGACCCAGTACTTC. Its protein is CASSPGTGGETQYF.

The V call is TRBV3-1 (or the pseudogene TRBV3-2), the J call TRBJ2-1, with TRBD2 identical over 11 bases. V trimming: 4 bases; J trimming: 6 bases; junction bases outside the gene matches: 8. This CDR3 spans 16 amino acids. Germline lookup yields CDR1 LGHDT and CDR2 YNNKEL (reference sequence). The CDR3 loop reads CASSPLFSGRANEQFF. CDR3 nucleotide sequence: TGTGCCAGCAGCCCCCTGTTTAGCGGGAGGGCCAATGAGCAGTTCTTC.

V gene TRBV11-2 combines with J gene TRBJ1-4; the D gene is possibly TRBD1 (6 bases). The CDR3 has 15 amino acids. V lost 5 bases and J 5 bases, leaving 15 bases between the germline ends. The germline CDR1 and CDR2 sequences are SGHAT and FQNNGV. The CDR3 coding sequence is TGTGCCAGCAGCCCCTGGGCCAGGGGAAATGAAAAACTGTTTTTT. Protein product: CASSPWARGNEKLFF. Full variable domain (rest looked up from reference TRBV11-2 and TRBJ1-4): EAGVAQSPRYKIIEKRQSVAFWCNPISGHATLYWYQQILGQGPKLLIQFQNNGVVDDSQLPKDRFSAERLKGVDSTLKIQPAKLEDSAVYLCASSPWARGNEKLFFGSGTQLSVL.

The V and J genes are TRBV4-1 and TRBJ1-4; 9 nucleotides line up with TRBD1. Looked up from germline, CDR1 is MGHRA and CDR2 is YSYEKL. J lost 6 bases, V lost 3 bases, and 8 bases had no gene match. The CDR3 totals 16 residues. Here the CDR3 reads CASSHYGTGFDEKLFF. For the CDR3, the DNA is TGCGCCAGCAGCCACTACGGGACAGGGTTTGATGAAAAACTGTTTTTT.

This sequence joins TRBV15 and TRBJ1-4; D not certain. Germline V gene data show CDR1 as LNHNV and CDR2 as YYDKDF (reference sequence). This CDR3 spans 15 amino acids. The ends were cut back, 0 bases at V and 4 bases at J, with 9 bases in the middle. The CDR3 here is CATSRDHQFNEKLFF. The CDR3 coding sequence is TGTGCCACCAGCAGAGATCATCAGTTTAATGAAAAACTGTTTTTT.

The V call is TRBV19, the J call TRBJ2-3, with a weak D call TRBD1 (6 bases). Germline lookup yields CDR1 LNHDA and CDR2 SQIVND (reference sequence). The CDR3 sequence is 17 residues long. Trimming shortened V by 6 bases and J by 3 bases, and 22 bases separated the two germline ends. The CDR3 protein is CASSPGTRDLVTDTQYF. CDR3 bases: TGTGCCAGTAGCCCCGGGACACGAGATTTGGTTACAGATACGCAGTATTTT.

The CDR3 loop is CASSVAIRGDNEQFF. The CDR3 DNA sequence: TGTGCCAGCAGCGTAGCGATAAGAGGTGACAATGAGCAGTTCTTC. The chain is built from TRBV9 and TRBJ2-1, with unresolved D. V was clipped by 0 bases and J by 5 bases, with 12 bases between them. CDR3 size: 15 residues. Germline values: CDR1 SGDLS, CDR2 YYNGEE.

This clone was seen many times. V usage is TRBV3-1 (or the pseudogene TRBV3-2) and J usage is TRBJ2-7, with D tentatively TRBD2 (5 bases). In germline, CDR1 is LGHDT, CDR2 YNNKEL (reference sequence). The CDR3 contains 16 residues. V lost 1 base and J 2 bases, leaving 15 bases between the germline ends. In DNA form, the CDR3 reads TGTGCCAGCAGCCAAGGGGGTAGCGTAGGGCCCTACGAGCAGTACTTC. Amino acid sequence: CASSQGGSVGPYEQYF.

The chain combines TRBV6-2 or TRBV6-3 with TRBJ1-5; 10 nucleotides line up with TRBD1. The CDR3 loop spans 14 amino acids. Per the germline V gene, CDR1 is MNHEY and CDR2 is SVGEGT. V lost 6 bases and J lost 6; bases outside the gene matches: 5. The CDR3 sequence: CASSRGQGGQPQHF. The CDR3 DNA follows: TGTGCCAGCAGCCGCGGACAGGGGGGTCAGCCCCAGCATTTT.

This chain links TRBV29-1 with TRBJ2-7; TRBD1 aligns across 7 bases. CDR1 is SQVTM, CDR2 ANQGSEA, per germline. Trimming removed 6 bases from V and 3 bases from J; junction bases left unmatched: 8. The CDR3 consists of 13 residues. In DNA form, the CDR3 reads TGCAGCGTCAGCTGGACAGGTAGCTACGAGCAGTACTTC. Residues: CSVSWTGSYEQYF.

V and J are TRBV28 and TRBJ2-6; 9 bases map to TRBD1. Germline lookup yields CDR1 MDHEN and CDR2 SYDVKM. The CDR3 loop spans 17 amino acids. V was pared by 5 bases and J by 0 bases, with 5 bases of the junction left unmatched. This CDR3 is CASSRDRVYSGANVLTF. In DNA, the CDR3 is TGTGCCAGCAGTCGGGACAGGGTATACTCTGGGGCCAACGTCCTGACTTTC.

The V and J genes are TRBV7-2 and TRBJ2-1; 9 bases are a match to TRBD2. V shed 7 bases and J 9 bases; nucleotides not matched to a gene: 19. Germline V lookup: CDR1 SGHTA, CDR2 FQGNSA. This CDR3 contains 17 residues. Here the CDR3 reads CASKGDLAGGLVREQFF. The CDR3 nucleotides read TGTGCCAGCAAAGGGGACTTGGCGGGAGGGTTGGTTCGTGAGCAGTTCTTC.

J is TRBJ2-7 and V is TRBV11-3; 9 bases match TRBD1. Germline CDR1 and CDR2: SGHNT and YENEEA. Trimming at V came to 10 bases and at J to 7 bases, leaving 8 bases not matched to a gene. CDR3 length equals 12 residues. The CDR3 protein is CAIYRTGEEQYF. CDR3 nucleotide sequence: TGTGCCATCTATCGGACAGGGGAGGAGCAGTACTTC.

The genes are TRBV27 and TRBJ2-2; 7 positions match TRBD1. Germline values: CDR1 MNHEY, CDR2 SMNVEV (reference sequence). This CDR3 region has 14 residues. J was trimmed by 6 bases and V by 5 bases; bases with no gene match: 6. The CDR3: CASSLTGAPGELFF. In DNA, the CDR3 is TGTGCCAGCAGTCTCACAGGGGCCCCCGGGGAGCTGTTTTTT.

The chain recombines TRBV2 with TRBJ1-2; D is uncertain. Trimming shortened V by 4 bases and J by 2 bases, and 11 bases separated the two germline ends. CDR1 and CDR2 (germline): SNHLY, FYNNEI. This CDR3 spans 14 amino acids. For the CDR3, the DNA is TGTGCCAGCAGTGTTAGTCCGGTAAACTATGGCTACACCTTC. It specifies CASSVSPVNYGYTF.

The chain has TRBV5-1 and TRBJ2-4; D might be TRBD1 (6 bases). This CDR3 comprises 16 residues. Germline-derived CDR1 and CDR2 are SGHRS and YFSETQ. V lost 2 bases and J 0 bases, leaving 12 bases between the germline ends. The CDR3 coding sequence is TGCGCCAGCAGCTTTGTGGCAGGGGTAGCCAAAAACATTCAGTACTTC. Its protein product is CASSFVAGVAKNIQYF. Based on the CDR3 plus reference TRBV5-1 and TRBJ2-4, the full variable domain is KAGVTQTPRYLIKTRGQQVTLSCSPISGHRSVSWYQQTPGQGLQFLFEYFSETQRNKGNFPGRFSGRQFSNSRSEMNVSTLELGDSALYLCASSFVAGVAKNIQYFGAGTRLSVL.

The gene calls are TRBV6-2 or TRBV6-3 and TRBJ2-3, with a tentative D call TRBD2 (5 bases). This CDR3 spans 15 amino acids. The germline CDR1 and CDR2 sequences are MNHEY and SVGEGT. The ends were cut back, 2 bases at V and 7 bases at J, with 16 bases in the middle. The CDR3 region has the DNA TGTGCCAGCAGTTACCCCCCAGCGCCGGGGAATACGCAGTATTTT. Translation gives CASSYPPAPGNTQYF.

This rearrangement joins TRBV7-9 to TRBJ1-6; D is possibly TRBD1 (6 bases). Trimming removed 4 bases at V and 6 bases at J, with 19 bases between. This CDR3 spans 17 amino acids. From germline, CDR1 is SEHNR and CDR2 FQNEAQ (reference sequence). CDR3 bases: TGTGCCAGCAGCTCCCGAGGGGGTTCCCAATCTAATTCACCCCTCCACTTT. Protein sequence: CASSSRGGSQSNSPLHF.

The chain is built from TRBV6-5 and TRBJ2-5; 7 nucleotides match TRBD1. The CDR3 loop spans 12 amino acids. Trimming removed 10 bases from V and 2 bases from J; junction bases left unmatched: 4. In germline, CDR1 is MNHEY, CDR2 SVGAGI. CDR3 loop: CATGTVQETQYF. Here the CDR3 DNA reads TGTGCCACAGGGACAGTACAAGAGACCCAGTACTTC.

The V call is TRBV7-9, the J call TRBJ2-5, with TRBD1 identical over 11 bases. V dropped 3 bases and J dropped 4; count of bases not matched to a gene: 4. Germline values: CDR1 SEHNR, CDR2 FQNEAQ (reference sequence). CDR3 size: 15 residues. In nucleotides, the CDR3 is TGTGCCAGCAGCTTGTGGACAGGGGGCTCAGAGACCCAGTACTTC. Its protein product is CASSLWTGGSETQYF.

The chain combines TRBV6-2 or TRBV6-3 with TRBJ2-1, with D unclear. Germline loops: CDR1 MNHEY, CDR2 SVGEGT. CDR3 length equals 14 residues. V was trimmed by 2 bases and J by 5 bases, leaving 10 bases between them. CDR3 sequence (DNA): TGTGCCAGCAGTTACAATTACAGAAACAATGAGCAGTTCTTC. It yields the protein CASSYNYRNNEQFF.

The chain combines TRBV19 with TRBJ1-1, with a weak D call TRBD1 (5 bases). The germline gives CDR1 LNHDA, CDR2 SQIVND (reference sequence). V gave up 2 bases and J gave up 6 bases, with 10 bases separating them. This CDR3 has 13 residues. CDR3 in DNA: TGTGCCAGTAGTATAAAGCGGGGGGCTGAAGCTTTCTTT. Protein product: CASSIKRGAEAFF.

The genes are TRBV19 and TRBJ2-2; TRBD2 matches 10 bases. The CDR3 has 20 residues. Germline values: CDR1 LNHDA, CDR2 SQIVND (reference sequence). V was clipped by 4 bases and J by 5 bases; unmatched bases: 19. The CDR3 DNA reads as TGTGCCAGTAGTACCTCAAGGACTAGCGGAGGCCGTCGATTTACCGGGGAGCTGTTTTTT. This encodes CASSTSRTSGGRRFTGELFF.

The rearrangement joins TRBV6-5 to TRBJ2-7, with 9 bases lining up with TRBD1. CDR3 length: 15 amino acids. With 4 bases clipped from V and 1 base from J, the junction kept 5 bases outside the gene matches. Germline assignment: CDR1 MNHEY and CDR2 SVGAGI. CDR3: CASSSRGTGSYEQYF. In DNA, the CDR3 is TGTGCCAGCAGTTCCAGAGGGACAGGGTCCTACGAGCAGTACTTC.

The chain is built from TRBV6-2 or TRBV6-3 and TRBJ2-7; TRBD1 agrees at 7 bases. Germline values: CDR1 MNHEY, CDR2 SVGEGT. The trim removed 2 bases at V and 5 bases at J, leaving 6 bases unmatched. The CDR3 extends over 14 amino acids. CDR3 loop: CASSYMTGWNEQYF. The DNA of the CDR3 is TGTGCCAGCAGTTACATGACAGGGTGGAACGAGCAGTACTTC.

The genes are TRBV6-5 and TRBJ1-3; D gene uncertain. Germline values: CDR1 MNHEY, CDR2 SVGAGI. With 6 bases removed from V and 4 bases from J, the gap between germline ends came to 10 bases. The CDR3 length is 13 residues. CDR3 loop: CASSRELGNTIYF. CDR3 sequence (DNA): TGTGCCAGCAGCCGCGAGCTGGGAAACACCATATATTTT.

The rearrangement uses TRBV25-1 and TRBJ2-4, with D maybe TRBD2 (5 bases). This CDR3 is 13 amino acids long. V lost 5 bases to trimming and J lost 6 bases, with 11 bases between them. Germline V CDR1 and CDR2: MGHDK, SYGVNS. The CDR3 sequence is CASSNGLINIQYF. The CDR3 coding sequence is TGTGCCAGCAGTAACGGACTCATAAACATTCAGTACTTC.

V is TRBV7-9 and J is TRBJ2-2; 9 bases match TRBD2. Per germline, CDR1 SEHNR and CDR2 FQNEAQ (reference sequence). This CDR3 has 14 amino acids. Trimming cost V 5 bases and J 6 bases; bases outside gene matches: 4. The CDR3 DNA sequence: TGTGCCAGCAGCAAGGGACTAGCAGCCGGGGAGCTGTTTTTT. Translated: CASSKGLAAGELFF.

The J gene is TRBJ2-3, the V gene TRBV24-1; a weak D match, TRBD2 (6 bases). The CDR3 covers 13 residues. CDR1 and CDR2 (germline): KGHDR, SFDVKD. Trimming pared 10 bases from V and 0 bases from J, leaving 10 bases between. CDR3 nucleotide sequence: TGTGCCACATCGGGGGTTAGCACAGATACGCAGTATTTT. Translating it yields CATSGVSTDTQYF.

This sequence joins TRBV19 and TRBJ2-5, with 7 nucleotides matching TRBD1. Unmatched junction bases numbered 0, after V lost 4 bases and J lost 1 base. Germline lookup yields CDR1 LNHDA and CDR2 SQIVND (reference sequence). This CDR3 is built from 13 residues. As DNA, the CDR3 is TGTGCCAGTAGTAGGACAGGCCAAGAGACCCAGTACTTC. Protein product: CASSRTGQETQYF.

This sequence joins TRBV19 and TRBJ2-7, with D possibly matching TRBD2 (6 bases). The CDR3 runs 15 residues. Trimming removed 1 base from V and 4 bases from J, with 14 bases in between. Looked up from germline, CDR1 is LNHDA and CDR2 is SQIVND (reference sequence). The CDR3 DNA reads TGTGCCAGTAGTATAGTCACCGGGAGAAAATACGAGCAGTACTTC. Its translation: CASSIVTGRKYEQYF. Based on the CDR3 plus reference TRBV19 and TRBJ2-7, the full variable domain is DGGITQSPKYLFRKEGQNVTLSCEQNLNHDAMYWYRQDPGQGLRLIYYSQIVNDFQKGDIAEGYSVSREKKESFPLTVTSAQKNPTAFYLCASSIVTGRKYEQYFGPGTRLTVT.

The CDR3 sequence: CASSKDPWGHRPGLAGENQETQYF. The CDR3 DNA is TGTGCCAGCAGCAAAGACCCGTGGGGACATCGACCGGGACTAGCGGGAGAAAATCAAGAGACCCAGTACTTC. The chain carries TRBV21-1 and TRBJ2-5; the table's D call of TRBD2 was not tested on the DNA. TRBV21-1 represents a pseudogene. This CDR3 has 24 residues.